The clone carrying this TCR beta chain turned up a few times. Its antigen is not identified. Germline CDR1 reads SGHNT; CDR2 reads YYREEE (reference sequence). This CDR3 region has 13 residues. V was cut by 7 bases and J by 1 base, with 9 bases left in between. Produced via immunoSEQ multiplex PCR; TCRdb's table is partial and in-frame only. The sample includes over 55,000 clones, 85% to 90% seen only once; the top ten take approximately 4%. This sample was taken from a study of OX40 agonist ivuxolimab in advanced cancers. The study, taken as a whole, reports: There was clonal expansion of CD4+ and CD8+ blood T cells by week 6 at 0.1 to 3.0 mg/kg.

V usage is TRBV5-4 and J usage is TRBJ1-3; D might be TRBD1 (5 bases). The specimen was CD4+ or CD8+ T cells sorted from blood, collected in a trial of the OX40 agonist ivuxolimab. The origin of this receptor is an adult with an advanced solid tumor such as melanoma, head and neck, liver or kidney cancer. The CDR3 sequence: CASGRGSGNTIYF. CDR3 DNA: TGTGCCAGCGGGAGGGGTTCTGGAAACACCATATATTTT.